The following is a T cell receptor (beta chain) sequence with its context. TCRdb's copy holds only in-frame clones and misses some; the assay was immunoSEQ multiplex PCR. This table has tens of thousands of clones, about nine tenths appearing once. V trimming: 4 bases; J trimming: 3 bases; junction bases outside the gene matches: 9. CDR1 LGHDT and CDR2 YNNKEL come from the germline V gene (reference sequence). This CDR3 region has 16 residues. The sample is drawn from a study of blood T cell repertoires in COVID-19. Across the whole study: Some COVID-19 samples were acute and others convalescent; all came from the United States, Italy and Spain.

The receptor comes from a middle-aged man with active or convalescent COVID-19. The sequencing input was peripheral blood. V usage is TRBV3-1 (or the pseudogene TRBV3-2) and J usage is TRBJ2-3; 8 nucleotides align to TRBD2. For the CDR3, the DNA is TGTGCCAGCAGCCTCCGTTTCAGCGGGGGTACAGATACGCAGTATTTT. Translation: CASSLRFSGGTDTQYF.